Presented here are 32 T cell receptor beta chains from one specimen sequenced in a study of blood T cell repertoires in COVID-19. Method: immunoSEQ multiplex PCR; TCRdb's copy keeps in-frame clones and lacks some. The profile shows some 95,000 clones, around nine tenths of them singletons. The specimen sequenced was peripheral blood. The receptors come from a man older than 75 with active or convalescent COVID-19.

The chain employs TRBV5-1 and TRBJ2-1; 8 bases agree with TRBD2. V shed 0 bases, J shed 9 bases, and the junction held 8 bases outside the gene matches. Germline V gene data show CDR1 as SGHRS and CDR2 as YFSETQ. The CDR3 contains 15 residues. The CDR3 here is CASSLVPSAGGEQFF. The DNA for the CDR3 is TGCGCCAGCAGCTTGGTACCTAGCGCGGGGGGTGAGCAGTTCTTC.

This sequence joins TRBV7-8 and TRBJ1-1; 8 bases align to TRBD1. The CDR3 extends over 12 amino acids. Trimming cost V 5 bases and J 11 bases; bases outside gene matches: 7. CDR1 is SGHVS and CDR2 is FQNEAQ in the germline V gene. The CDR3 nucleotides are TGTGCCAGCAGCCCTCTGACAGGGGAGGCTTTCTTT. The encoded protein is CASSPLTGEAFF.

The chain combines TRBV27 with TRBJ2-1; D is possibly TRBD1 (5 bases). V shed 5 bases and J shed 7 bases, with 21 bases lying between them. The CDR3 totals 16 residues. Germline V gene data show CDR1 as MNHEY and CDR2 as SMNVEV (reference sequence). In DNA form, the CDR3 reads TGTGCCAGCAGTCCTAGGACATCTTCTCTGGGGAATGAGCAGTTCTTC. Protein: CASSPRTSSLGNEQFF.

The chain is built from TRBV2 and TRBJ1-2; a weak D match, TRBD1 (5 bases). Germline V gives CDR1 SNHLY, CDR2 FYNNEI. The ends were cut back, 1 base at V and 0 bases at J, with 9 bases in the middle. This CDR3 contains 15 residues. CDR3 loop: CASSEDGAANYGYTF. The CDR3 coding sequence is TGTGCCAGCAGTGAAGATGGGGCCGCTAACTATGGCTACACCTTC.

CDR3 bases: TGTGCCAGCAGCTTGGGGGACAGGGAGTATTCACCCCTCCACTTT. Amino acids: CASSLGDREYSPLHF. The rearrangement links TRBV5-8 to TRBJ1-6; 9 positions match TRBD1. CDR1 is SGHTS and CDR2 is YDEGEE in the germline V gene. The CDR3 loop spans 15 amino acids. With V trimmed by 0 bases and J by 8 bases, 3 bases remained unmatched.

The rearrangement joins TRBV28 to TRBJ1-4, with 9 bases aligning to TRBD1. The CDR3 extends over 15 amino acids. CDR1 and CDR2 from the germline V gene are MDHEN and SYDVKM. J gave up 7 bases and V 5 bases, and 8 bases lay outside the gene matches. CDR3 residues: CASSQTQGAGEKLFF. As DNA, the CDR3 is TGTGCCAGCAGTCAAACACAGGGGGCGGGTGAAAAACTGTTTTTT. Supplemented by reference TRBV28 and TRBJ1-4, the full variable domain reads DVKVTQSSRYLVKRTGEKVFLECVQDMDHENMFWYRQDPGLGLRLIYFSYDVKMKEKGDIPEGYSVSREKKERFSLILESASTNQTSMYLCASSQTQGAGEKLFFGSGTQLSVL.

The genes are TRBV4-3 and TRBJ2-2, with 8 positions matching TRBD2. Germline CDR1 is LGHNA and CDR2 is YSLEER. This CDR3 contains 17 residues. With 1 base clipped from V and 5 bases from J, the junction kept 9 bases outside the gene matches. In DNA, the CDR3 is TGCGCCAGCAGCCAAGTAGCGAAACTAGCGGTAACCGGGGAGCTGTTTTTT. As protein: CASSQVAKLAVTGELFF.

This clone was seen only once. The chain employs TRBV29-1 and TRBJ1-1; no clear D. Trimming cost V 6 bases and J 1 base, with 15 bases left between them. Germline V CDR1 and CDR2: SQVTM, ANQGSEA. The CDR3 has 14 amino acids. The CDR3 loop reads CSVIFGWRNTEAFF. In nucleotides, the CDR3 is TGCAGCGTAATCTTCGGGTGGAGGAACACTGAAGCTTTCTTT.

The V and J genes are TRBV28 and TRBJ2-7; tentative D call: TRBD2 (7 bases). Germline values: CDR1 MDHEN, CDR2 SYDVKM. V was pared by 3 bases and J by 2 bases, with 17 bases between. This CDR3 contains 16 residues. CDR3 loop: CASSFAGASHPYEQYF. CDR3 nucleotides: TGTGCCAGCAGTTTCGCGGGGGCCTCCCACCCCTACGAGCAGTACTTC. Full variable domain (outside the CDR3, taken from reference TRBV28 and TRBJ2-7): DVKVTQSSRYLVKRTGEKVFLECVQDMDHENMFWYRQDPGLGLRLIYFSYDVKMKEKGDIPEGYSVSREKKERFSLILESASTNQTSMYLCASSFAGASHPYEQYFGPGTRLTVT.

This clone was seen only a few times. Written as DNA, the CDR3 is TGTGCCAGCAGTCTGGGCCAGACAAACACCGGGGAGCTGTTTTTT. It codes for CASSLGQTNTGELFF. The chain joins TRBV7-9 to TRBJ2-2, with unresolved D. The CDR3 is 15 residues long. The germline CDR1 and CDR2 sequences are SEHNR and FQNEAQ (reference sequence). The V end was cut by 6 bases, the J end by 2 bases, with 13 bases between.

Concerning this clone itself: At one boundary the junction diverges from the germline segment, which might be a read error. This sequence joins TRBV6-6 and TRBJ2-1; TRBD2 matches at 7 bases. The CDR3 contains 13 residues. The germline gives CDR1 MNHNY, CDR2 SVGAGI (reference sequence). The CDR3 DNA follows: TGTGCCAGCAGTTACACACCGGGACCAAGCGGGGTCTTC. Protein product: CASSYTPGPSGVF.

This clone has only one observation. V and J are TRBV15 and TRBJ1-3, with 8 bases that match TRBD1. Trimming cost V 0 bases and J 2 bases; bases outside gene matches: 3. The CDR3 sequence is 16 residues long. Germline V gives CDR1 LNHNV, CDR2 YYDKDF (reference sequence). DNA of the CDR3: TGTGCCACCAGCAGAGATCGACAGGGGACTGGAAACACCATATATTTT. As protein: CATSRDRQGTGNTIYF.

This chain joins TRBV5-4 and TRBJ1-4, with TRBD1 matching 7 bases. From germline, CDR1 is SGHNT and CDR2 YYREEE (reference sequence). CDR3 length: 16 residues. The junction had 13 bases not matched to a gene; V was cut back by 4 bases and J by 7 bases. CDR3 nucleotides: TGTGCCAGCAGCCCCTCAGGGGGACAAAGAGCTGAAAAACTGTTTTTT. Its protein is CASSPSGGQRAEKLFF.

The chain recombines TRBV19 with TRBJ2-3; D unclear. V was pared by 2 bases and J by 6 bases, with 9 bases between. The CDR3 extends over 13 amino acids. Germline CDR1 LNHDA, CDR2 SQIVND (reference sequence). CDR3 nucleotide sequence: TGTGCCAGTAGTATATCATTCCCCGATACGCAGTATTTT. It specifies CASSISFPDTQYF. Full variable domain (rest looked up from reference TRBV19 and TRBJ2-3): DGGITQSPKYLFRKEGQNVTLSCEQNLNHDAMYWYRQDPGQGLRLIYYSQIVNDFQKGDIAEGYSVSREKKESFPLTVTSAQKNPTAFYLCASSISFPDTQYFGPGTRLTVL.

About this clone itself: One end of the junction does not line up with germline, which may come from a read error. The J gene is TRBJ2-1, the V gene TRBV7-7; TRBD2 matches 9 bases. Germline CDR1 is SSHAT and CDR2 is FNYEAQ (reference sequence). The CDR3 has 15 amino acids. The CDR3 DNA reads as TGTGCTAGCAGCTTAAGACTAGCGGAATACAATGAGCAGTTCTTC. It is translated as CASSLRLAEYNEQFF.

J is TRBJ2-1 and V is TRBV4-1; the D gene is possibly TRBD2 (6 bases). This CDR3 has 13 amino acids. V was cut by 0 bases and J by 9 bases, with 9 bases left in between. Germline V gene data show CDR1 as MGHRA and CDR2 as YSYEKL. This CDR3 reads CASSQERRGEQFF. The CDR3 region has the DNA TGCGCCAGCAGCCAAGAGAGGCGGGGTGAGCAGTTCTTC.

The V and J genes are TRBV18 and TRBJ1-1; D unresolved. Germline V gene lookup returns CDR1 KGHSH and CDR2 LQKENI. This CDR3 spans 13 amino acids. Trimming pared 2 bases from V and 2 bases from J, leaving 6 bases between. CDR3 DNA: TGTGCCAGCTCACCAGTGGCCAACACTGAAGCTTTCTTT. Amino acid sequence: CASSPVANTEAFF.

The chain joins TRBV9 to TRBJ2-5; D might be TRBD1 (6 bases). The CDR3 runs to 15 residues. Germline CDR1 SGDLS, CDR2 YYNGEE. V gave up 3 bases and J gave up 5 bases, with 17 bases separating them. The CDR3 protein is CASSAQGWGLETQYF. The CDR3 region has the DNA TGTGCCAGCAGCGCACAGGGTTGGGGGCTGGAGACCCAGTACTTC.

This chain connects TRBV11-2 to TRBJ2-1; TRBD2 is a possible D gene (6 bases). This CDR3 is 16 amino acids long. Trimming stripped 5 bases from V and 9 bases from J, with 23 bases between. CDR1 is SGHAT and CDR2 is FQNNGV in the germline V gene. As DNA, the CDR3 is TGTGCCAGCAGCACTCCCGCGGGAAACAGGCAGGGTGAGCAGTTCTTC. It translates to CASSTPAGNRQGEQFF.

V gene TRBV19 combines with J gene TRBJ2-1; 9 bases line up with TRBD1. This CDR3 comprises 14 residues. The V segment lost 7 bases and the J segment 3 bases; nucleotides outside the gene matches: 4. Germline V gene sequence: CDR1 LNHDA, CDR2 SQIVND (reference sequence). CDR3 sequence (DNA): TGTGCCAGTACCCCGGGACAGGGCTACAATGAGCAGTTCTTC. This encodes CASTPGQGYNEQFF.

J is TRBJ2-7 and V is TRBV5-6, with 8 bases matching TRBD2. This CDR3 has 12 amino acids. Trimming removed 4 bases from V and 3 bases from J; junction bases left unmatched: 0. CDR1 is SGHDT, CDR2 YYEEEE, per germline. The CDR3 coding sequence is TGTGCCAGCAGCCGGGGGGGCTACGAGCAGTACTTC. Encoded protein: CASSRGGYEQYF.

The rearrangement joins TRBV7-2 to TRBJ2-1; 8 bases agree with TRBD1. The V segment lost 5 bases and the J segment 7 bases; nucleotides outside the gene matches: 10. CDR3 length: 15 residues. Germline V gene sequence: CDR1 SGHTA, CDR2 FQGNSA. In DNA, the CDR3 is TGTGCCAGCAGCCCCCTTCGGACAGGGAGTAATGAGCAGTTCTTC. As protein: CASSPLRTGSNEQFF.

The CDR3 here is CASSQDYRRMNTEAFF. The CDR3, as DNA: TGCGCCAGCAGCCAAGATTATCGCAGAATGAACACTGAAGCTTTCTTT. The chain links TRBV4-3 to TRBJ1-1; no reliable D call. The CDR3 has 16 residues. V dropped 0 bases and J dropped 0 bases, with 11 bases sitting between them. The V gene's germline CDR1 is LGHNA and CDR2 YSLEER.

This sequence joins TRBV3-1 (or the pseudogene TRBV3-2) and TRBJ1-1; TRBD1 matches at 8 bases. Germline CDR1 is LGHDT and CDR2 is YNNKEL (reference sequence). The V gene end was trimmed by 5 bases and the J gene end by 5 bases; junction bases not matched to a gene: 7. The CDR3 runs to 14 residues. CDR3 protein: CASSSTGGRTEAFF. The CDR3 DNA reads as TGTGCCAGCAGCTCTACAGGGGGTAGGACTGAAGCTTTCTTT.

The chain joins TRBV6-5 to TRBJ1-2; D is uncertain. CDR3 length: 13 amino acids. V lost 8 bases and J 2 bases, leaving 12 bases between the germline ends. CDR1 and CDR2 from the germline V gene are MNHEY and SVGAGI. This CDR3 reads CASAVRGNYGYTF. CDR3 in DNA: TGTGCCAGCGCGGTCCGGGGAAACTATGGCTACACCTTC.

This chain uses TRBV7-9 with TRBJ1-3; a weak D match, TRBD1 (5 bases). Per the germline V gene, CDR1 is SEHNR and CDR2 is FQNEAQ (reference sequence). Trimming shortened V by 6 bases and J by 8 bases, and 23 bases separated the two germline ends. The CDR3 is 16 amino acids. The CDR3 nucleotides are TGTGCCAGCAGAAACCTCCTGCATAGGGGCCGTCACACCATATATTTT. This translates into CASRNLLHRGRHTIYF.

This clone was seen just once. CDR3 loop: CASSGLAGTGKETQYF. CDR3 coding DNA: TGTGCCAGCAGCGGACTAGCGGGGACTGGCAAAGAGACCCAGTACTTC. This chain connects TRBV28 to TRBJ2-5; 12 bases are a match to TRBD2. Germline V gene data show CDR1 as MDHEN and CDR2 as SYDVKM. The CDR3 is 16 amino acids. Trimming cost V 6 bases and J 3 bases; bases outside gene matches: 8.

The V gene is TRBV18, the J gene TRBJ2-7; D is possibly TRBD1 (6 bases). This CDR3 is built from 14 residues. Between the trimmed V and J ends, which lost 2 bases and 3 bases, there was a span of 11 bases. Germline V lookup: CDR1 KGHSH, CDR2 LQKENI. Here the CDR3 DNA reads TGTGCCAGCTCACCATGGGCCAGGGGCTACGAGCAGTACTTC. Its protein is CASSPWARGYEQYF.

This clone came up a few times. The chain uses TRBV28 and TRBJ1-4, with D maybe TRBD1 (5 bases). Germline V CDR1 and CDR2: MDHEN, SYDVKM. V lost 7 bases, J lost 12 bases, and 24 bases lay in between. CDR3 length equals 15 residues. The CDR3 region is CASTFPGRQGGELFF. Here the CDR3 DNA reads TGTGCCAGCACCTTCCCCGGGCGCCAGGGCGGGGAACTGTTTTTT.

The chain is built from TRBV9 and TRBJ2-1; the D is unclear. This CDR3 has 16 residues. CDR1 is SGDLS, CDR2 YYNGEE, per germline. V lost 4 bases to trimming and J lost 0 bases, with 14 bases between them. The DNA for the CDR3 is TGTGCCAGCAGCCCCGGCGGCGCATACTCCTACAATGAGCAGTTCTTC. Its translation is CASSPGGAYSYNEQFF.

The J gene is TRBJ1-2, the V gene TRBV23-1; D ambiguous. TRBV23-1 counts as an open reading frame of uncertain function. V gave up 9 bases and J gave up 2 bases, with 10 bases separating them. The CDR3 extends over 12 amino acids. Written as DNA, the CDR3 is TGCGCCAGTCCTAGACGGAACTATGGCTACACCTTC. It translates to CASPRRNYGYTF.

The CDR3 protein is CASSRTGSLEQYF. DNA of the CDR3: TGTGCCAGCAGCCGAACAGGTTCTCTCGAGCAGTACTTC. V gene TRBV6-2 or TRBV6-3 combines with J gene TRBJ2-7; D is possibly TRBD1 (5 bases). CDR3 size: 13 residues. With 6 bases removed from V and 6 bases from J, the gap between germline ends came to 15 bases. CDR1 MNHEY and CDR2 SVGEGT come from the germline V gene.